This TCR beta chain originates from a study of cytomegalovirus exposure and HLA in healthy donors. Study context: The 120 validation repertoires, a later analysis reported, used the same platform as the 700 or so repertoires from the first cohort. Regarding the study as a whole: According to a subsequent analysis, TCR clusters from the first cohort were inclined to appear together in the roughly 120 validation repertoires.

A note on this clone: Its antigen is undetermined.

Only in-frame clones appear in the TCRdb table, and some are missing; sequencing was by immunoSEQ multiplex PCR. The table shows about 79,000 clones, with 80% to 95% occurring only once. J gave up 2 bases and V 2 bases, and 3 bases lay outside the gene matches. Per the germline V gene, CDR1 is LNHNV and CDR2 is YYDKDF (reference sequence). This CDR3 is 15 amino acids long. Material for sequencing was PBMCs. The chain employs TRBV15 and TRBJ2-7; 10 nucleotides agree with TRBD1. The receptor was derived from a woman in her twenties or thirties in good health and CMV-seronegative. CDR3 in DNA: TGTGCCACCAGCAGACAGGGACAGGGGCCCTACGAGCAGTACTTC. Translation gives CATSRQGQGPYEQYF. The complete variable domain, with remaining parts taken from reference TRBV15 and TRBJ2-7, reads DAMVIQNPRYQVTQFGKPVTLSCSQTLNHNVMYWYQQKSSQAPKLLFHYYDKDFNNEADTPDNFQSRRPNTSFCFLDIRSPGLGDTAMYLCATSRQGQGPYEQYFGPGTRLTVT.